This T cell receptor beta chain comes out of a study of blood T cell repertoires in COVID-19. Overall study: Sites in the United States, Italy and Spain provided acute and convalescent COVID-19 samples. PBMCs, B-cell-depleted T cells, or T cells were the source of the cDNA or gDNA that made up the material.

The germline V gene has CDR1 LGHDT and CDR2 YNNKEL (reference sequence). The V gene lost 3 bases and the J gene lost 10 bases, with 18 bases spanning the gap. CDR3 length: 14 residues. In the authors' workflow: How many nucleated cells were present was estimated from reference gene primer amplification. Libraries were prepared by immunoSEQ multiplex PCR; TCRdb keeps only in-frame clonotypes and omits some of them. The DNA gave D and trimming, while V, J and clone size come from that table. The sample includes 370,000 or so clones, around 84% seen only once; the top ten take around 1.1%. The origin of this receptor is a human donor with acute or convalescent COVID-19. The donor label of this sample is uncertain. The sequencing sample was made of peripheral blood. The rearrangement joins TRBV3-1 (or the pseudogene TRBV3-2) to TRBJ1-2; tentatively, D is TRBD1 (5 bases). The CDR3 DNA is TGTGCCAGCAGCCAGTCGGCATCAGGGCTTGTCTACACCTTC. Protein sequence: CASSQSASGLVYTF.